These T cell receptor beta chains were read from a single sample in a study of shared clonotypes between healthy human individuals. The method was immunoSEQ multiplex PCR; TCRdb's version includes in-frame clones alone and lacks a portion of them. The data show approximately 740,000 clones, approximately 92% seen once. Source material: naive CD8+ T cells sorted from blood. The receptor set was obtained from a man aged 25-45 years in good health. The CDR3 runs from the conserved cysteine through the conserved F or W. A D gene is named only where the DNA matches it firmly. Size is stated for part of the rows, as once, few or many counts, or as a class when the clone is expanded.

>TRBV19|many|TRBJ2-7|TRBD2
TGTGCCAGTAGTATTCTAGCGGGCTACGAGCAGTACTTC
CASSILAGYEQYF
>TRBV5-6|.|TRBJ2-3|TRBD2
TGTGCCAGCAGCTCTTCAGCGGGGGGAGGCACAGATACGCAGTATTTT
CASSSSAGGGTDTQYF
>TRBV10-2|.|TRBJ2-4|TRBD1
TGCGCCAGCAGGACGGGGACAGCCGCCGGGGAATACTTC
CASRTGTAAGEYF
>TRBV6-6|.|TRBJ1-5|.
TGTGCCAGCAGTCTAGGTTGGAATCAGCCCCAGCATTTT
CASSLGWNQPQHF
>TRBV5-1|.|TRBJ2-7|.
TGCGCCAGCAGCTGGACTGTGTCGCACGAGCAGTACTTC
CASSWTVSHEQYF
>TRBV28|.|TRBJ2-3|.
TGTGCCAGCGGTCTCCGAGGGGGGGAAGGCACAGATACGCAGTATTTT
CASGLRGGEGTDTQYF
>TRBV7-9|.|TRBJ1-1|TRBD1
TGTGCCAGCAGCGCCGTCGACAGGGGTAACACTGAAGCTTTCTTT
CASSAVDRGNTEAFF
>TRBV4-1|once|TRBJ2-2|TRBD2
TGCGCCAGCAGCCACGGACTAGCCGGGGAGCTGTTTTTT
CASSHGLAGELFF
>TRBV5-6|once|TRBJ1-5|TRBD1
TGTGCCAGCAGCTTACAGGGGTCGGGGAGCAATCAGCCCCAGCATTTT
CASSLQGSGSNQPQHF
>TRBV7-9|once|TRBJ1-1|.
TGTGCCAGCAGGAATTCACCAGAAGCTTTCTTT
CASRNSPEAFF
>TRBV2|.|TRBJ2-7|TRBD2
TGTGCCAGCAGTGAAGAGGGGGGACTAGCGCCGTACGAGCAGTACTTC
CASSEEGGLAPYEQYF
>TRBV7-2|.|TRBJ1-2|.
TGTGCCAGCAGCTTGGGGCTCTGGGGGGCCCTTAGCTACACCTTC
CASSLGLWGALSYTF
>TRBV25-1|.|TRBJ2-3|.
TGTGCCAGCATAGGGGGAAGGATGACAGATACGCAGTATTTT
CASIGGRMTDTQYF
>TRBV5-1|.|TRBJ1-4|.
TGCGCCAGCAGCTTGGGGTACGAAACAACTAATGAAAAACTGTTTTTT
CASSLGYETTNEKLFF
>TRBV2|.|TRBJ2-5|TRBD1
TGTGCCAGCAACGGACAGGGGGAGACCCAGTACTTC
CASNGQGETQYF
>TRBV30|.|TRBJ1-1|TRBD1
TGTGCCTGGAGTACAGGGGTGGTGAACACTGAAGCTTTCTTT
CAWSTGVVNTEAFF
>TRBV29-1|.|TRBJ2-1|.
TGCAGCGTTGAGGGGTATTACAATGAGCAGTTCTTC
CSVEGYYNEQFF
>TRBV28|.|TRBJ2-5|TRBD2
TGTGCCAGCAGTCTCCCTAGCGGGCTTTTCGGGTACCAAGAGACCCAGTACTTC
CASSLPSGLFGYQETQYF
>TRBV13|.|TRBJ2-1|.
TGTGCCAGCAGCCGTAGTAGCGGGACAGGCTCCTACAATGAGCAGTTCTTC
CASSRSSGTGSYNEQFF
>TRBV7-6|.|TRBJ2-2|.
TGTGCCAGCAGCGTCATGGGGTTACCCGCCACCGGGGAGCTGTTTTTT
CASSVMGLPATGELFF
>TRBV5-1|once|TRBJ1-1|.
TGCGCCAGCAGCTTGTTCACAGGGATCGGGACTGAAGCTTTCTTT
CASSLFTGIGTEAFF
>TRBV27|.|TRBJ2-7|TRBD1
TGTGCCAGCAGTTACGGACAGGGGCCCCTCTACGAGCAGTACTTC
CASSYGQGPLYEQYF
>TRBV6-6|.|TRBJ2-1|TRBD1
TGTGCCAGCAGTTCCCCGGACAGGGAGAGCTACAATGAGCAGTTCTTC
CASSSPDRESYNEQFF
>TRBV6-1|.|TRBJ2-3|TRBD1
TGTGCCAGCAGTGAAGTGTCGACAGGGGTCACAGATACGCAGTATTTT
CASSEVSTGVTDTQYF
>TRBV19|.|TRBJ2-1|.
TGTGCCAGTGCCGCAAGGGATGAGCAGTTCTTC
CASAARDEQFF
>TRBV29-1|.|TRBJ1-2|.
TGCAGCGCATGGGACGTTAGAACCTCTACTAACTATGGCTACACCTTC
CSAWDVRTSTNYGYTF
>TRBV9|.|TRBJ2-3|TRBD2
TGTGCCAGCAGCGTTGGACTAGCGGGCACAGATACGCAGTATTTT
CASSVGLAGTDTQYF
>TRBV28|.|TRBJ2-7|TRBD1
TGTGCCAGCAGTCCGCGCTCCGGGACAGGGGAGTTAGTGCAGTACTTC
CASSPRSGTGELVQYF
>TRBV29-1|once|TRBJ2-7|.
TGCAGCGTCCAGGGGGGCAAATACGAGCAGTACTTC
CSVQGGKYEQYF
>TRBV6-5|.|TRBJ1-4|.
TGTGCCAGCAAACGGGAGAAAGAAGGGGAAAAACTGTTTTTT
CASKREKEGEKLFF
>TRBV27|.|TRBJ2-3|.
TGTGCCAGCAGTTTAGGCATAACTTCTTTCACAGATACGCAGTATTTT
CASSLGITSFTDTQYF
>TRBV14|.|TRBJ2-7|.
TGTGCCAGTTCCGGGGCCTACGAGCAGTACTTC
CASSGAYEQYF
>TRBV11-2|.|TRBJ2-1|TRBD2
TGTGCCAGCAAACACGTAGCGGGAGTCTCCTACAATGAGCAGTTCTTC
CASKHVAGVSYNEQFF
>TRBV14|once|TRBJ2-1|TRBD1
TGTGCCAGCAGCCATGGACAGGAGGTAATTAGCTCCTACAATGAGCAGTTCTTC
CASSHGQEVISSYNEQFF
>TRBV7-2|.|TRBJ2-2|TRBD1
TGTGCCAGCAGCTTAGTTGCGAGACAGGGAATAACCGGGGAGCTGTTTTTT
CASSLVARQGITGELFF
>TRBV7-6|.|TRBJ2-3|TRBD2
TGTGCCAGCAGCTCGTTAGCGGGAGGCACAGATACGCAGTATTTT
CASSSLAGGTDTQYF
>TRBV5-4|.|TRBJ2-5|TRBD1
TGTGCCAGCAGCCCGGGGACAGTTGTACAAGAGACCCAGTACTTC
CASSPGTVVQETQYF
>TRBV10-2|.|TRBJ2-7|.
TGCGCCAGCAGTACGACAGGTAGCGAGCAGTACTTC
CASSTTGSEQYF
>TRBV7-6|.|TRBJ2-2|TRBD1
TGTGCCAGCAGCTTAGGGACAGGGGGTTCCCGTGGCACCGGGGAGCTGTTTTTT
CASSLGTGGSRGTGELFF
>TRBV27|few|TRBJ1-4|TRBD1
TGTGCCAGCTCCTCCCCAGGGGGCAGAGAAAATGAAAAACTGTTTTTT
CASSSPGGRENEKLFF
>TRBV6-5|.|TRBJ1-5|.
TGTGCCAGCGGCTACTCCCAGGGAACTCAGCCCCAGCATTTT
CASGYSQGTQPQHF
>TRBV29-1|.|TRBJ1-1|.
TGCAGCGGCCTCGCTAGAAGTCCGGGCACTGAAGCTTTCTTT
CSGLARSPGTEAFF
>TRBV28|.|TRBJ1-5|TRBD1
TGTGCCAGCAGTCGGACAGGGGCCACGGGTCAGCCCCAGCATTTT
CASSRTGATGQPQHF
>TRBV10-2|.|TRBJ2-7|TRBD1
TGCGCCAGCAGTGGAACGGACAGGGGGTTCACCTACGAGCAGTACTTC
CASSGTDRGFTYEQYF
>TRBV6-1|.|TRBJ2-1|TRBD1
TGTGCCAGCACTATGACAGGGGGCAATGAGCAGTTCTTC
CASTMTGGNEQFF
>TRBV6-4|many|TRBJ2-1|.
TGTGCCAGCAGTGGACCCCGGCTTCACTCCTACAATGAGCAGTTCTTC
CASSGPRLHSYNEQFF
>TRBV7-9|.|TRBJ2-1|TRBD2
TGTGCCAGCAGCTTGCCAACGGCGGGAGGCCGATACAATGAGCAGTTCTTC
CASSLPTAGGRYNEQFF
>TRBV27|once|TRBJ2-7|.
TGTGCCAGCAGTTTAAGGGGATACTACGAGCAGTACTTC
CASSLRGYYEQYF